What follows is one T cell receptor (beta chain) and its context. Its antigen is as yet unknown. The CDR3 sequence is 15 residues long. Trimming left V 0 bases short and J 0 bases short, with 6 bases between. CDR1 is SNHLY and CDR2 is FYNNEI in the germline V gene. Sequencing used immunoSEQ multiplex PCR; TCRdb keeps in-frame clones, though not all of them. In the table there are hundreds of thousands of clones, about 87% of which are singletons. The entry originates in a study of Ad26.COV2.S vaccination and SARS-CoV-2 variants. Study-level information: Once or twice, 56 days apart, Ad26.COV2.S was delivered intramuscularly. Regarding the study as a whole: Placebo recipients trailed vaccine recipients in spike-specific TCR breadth.

The treatment was: approximately 18 received Ad26.COV2.S at low or high dose, single or two shots; about 5 received placebo; per-sample allocation not given. Samples analyzed were those drawn on day 63 after the first vaccine or placebo injection. Expression of Wuhan-strain SARS-CoV-2 spike came from the Ad26 vector that formed the vaccine. The material was peripheral blood, obtained in a trial of Ad26.COV2.S vaccine versus placebo. J is TRBJ1-3 and V is TRBV2, with unresolved D. The TCR comes from a person between 18 and 60 years old who received the Ad26.COV2.S COVID-19 vaccine or a placebo. The CDR3 region is CASSEAPSSGNTIYF. DNA for the CDR3: TGTGCCAGCAGTGAAGCGCCCAGCTCTGGAAACACCATATATTTT.